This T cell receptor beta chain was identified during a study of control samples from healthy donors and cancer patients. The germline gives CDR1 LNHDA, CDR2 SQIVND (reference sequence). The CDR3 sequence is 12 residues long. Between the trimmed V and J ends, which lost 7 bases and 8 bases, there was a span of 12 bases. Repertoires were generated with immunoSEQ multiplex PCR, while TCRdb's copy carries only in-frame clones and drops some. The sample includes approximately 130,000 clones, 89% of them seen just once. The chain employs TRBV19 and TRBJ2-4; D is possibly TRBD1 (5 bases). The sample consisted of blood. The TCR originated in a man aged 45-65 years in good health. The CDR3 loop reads CASKDSKYIQYF. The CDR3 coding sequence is TGTGCCAGTAAAGACAGTAAATACATTCAGTACTTC. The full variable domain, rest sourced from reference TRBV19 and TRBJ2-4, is DGGITQSPKYLFRKEGQNVTLSCEQNLNHDAMYWYRQDPGQGLRLIYYSQIVNDFQKGDIAEGYSVSREKKESFPLTVTSAQKNPTAFYLCASKDSKYIQYFGAGTRLSVL.